One sample yielded the 3 T cell receptor beta chains listed below, sequenced in a study of cytomegalovirus exposure and HLA in healthy donors. Primers: 60 Vbeta forward and 13 Jbeta reverse. The method was immunoSEQ multiplex PCR; TCRdb's version includes in-frame clones alone and lacks a portion of them. The sample has over 150,000 clones, 77% seen once; the top ten hold 1.4%. Source material: PBMCs. These receptors all come from a woman in her 30s in good health and CMV-seropositive.

The chain uses TRBV4-1 and TRBJ2-5, with 11 bases lining up with TRBD2. The CDR3 covers 15 residues. With V trimmed by 1 base and J by 12 bases, 10 bases remained unmatched. Germline V gives CDR1 MGHRA, CDR2 YSYEKL. CDR3 loop: CASSQGGRIAGGEYF. CDR3 in DNA: TGCGCCAGCAGCCAAGGGGGCCGGATAGCGGGAGGGGAGTACTTC.

Turning to this clone: This sample includes further DNA sequences coding for the same CDR3. The chain combines TRBV7-2 with TRBJ2-3; D remains unclear. This CDR3 spans 11 amino acids. The V and J ends lost 4 bases and 4 bases respectively, with 3 bases between them. Per germline, CDR1 SGHTA and CDR2 FQGNSA. In nucleotides, the CDR3 is TGTGCCAGCAGCTCGGCAGATACGCAGTATTTT. Translating it yields CASSSADTQYF.

This clone was counted only a few times. The chain joins TRBV6-4 to TRBJ1-4, with 8 bases aligning to TRBD1. CDR1 is MRHNA, CDR2 SNTAGT, per germline. The CDR3 contains 20 residues. The V gene end was trimmed by 2 bases and the J gene end by 4 bases; junction bases not matched to a gene: 18. The CDR3 DNA follows: TGTGCCAGCAGTGACCCGACTGGACAGGGTTGGTGGTTTGTTAATGAAAAACTGTTTTTT. Amino acids: CASSDPTGQGWWFVNEKLFF.